A few counts support the clone carrying this TCR beta chain. The sample comes from a study of human T cells and chemical hapten exposure. V shed 3 bases and J shed 9 bases, with 15 bases lying between them. The CDR3 covers 13 residues. Looked up from germline, CDR1 is SGHRS and CDR2 is YFSETQ. The time point: pre-sensitization, week 0. The treatment here: therapeutic diphenylcyclopropenone sensitization with weekly scalp DPC. TCRdb reprocessed the RACE reads with MiXCR, giving one entry per CDR3 protein. The table records more than 300,000 distinct CDR3 sequences, over 5% of them present only once. The TCR originated in a woman under 30 with alopecia areata. Some clones in this sample may be carry-over from other donors' samples. Source: whole blood, taken in connection with sensitization to the hapten diphenylcyclopropenone (DPC). V gene TRBV5-1 combines with J gene TRBJ1-1, with D perhaps TRBD1 (6 bases). CDR3 protein: CASSSNRVQQAFF. In DNA, the CDR3 is TGCGCCAGCAGCTCAAACAGGGTGCAACAAGCTTTCTTT.